This T cell receptor (beta chain) stems from a study of sequential checkpoint blockade in melanoma. Treatment specified: randomized to nivolumab then ipilimumab (arm A) or the reverse (arm B). Only in-frame clones appear in the TCRdb table, and some are missing; sequencing was by immunoSEQ multiplex PCR. Of over 10,000 clones listed, less than 35% are singletons. The clonotype comes from a human donor with melanoma. The specimen was tumor tissue (inferred from file names), collected from a patient given nivolumab and ipilimumab in sequence.

DNA for the CDR3: TGTGCCAGTAGTATAGTCGGTGCAACTAATGAAAAACTGTTTTTT. Amino acids: CASSIVGATNEKLFF. V usage is TRBV19 and J usage is TRBJ1-4; D unclear. CDR3 length: 15 amino acids. Trimming removed 1 base from V and 0 bases from J, with 6 bases in between. Germline CDR1 and CDR2: LNHDA and SQIVND (reference sequence).